Listed here are 25 T cell receptor beta chains from one sample, sequenced in a study of blood T cell repertoires in COVID-19. The repertoire was sequenced with immunoSEQ multiplex PCR; TCRdb's copy has only in-frame clones and lacks some. This repertoire shows about 180,000 clones, about 79% found once; its top ten account for approximately 27%. Sequencing was performed on peripheral blood. The receptors originated from a woman in her seventies with acute or convalescent COVID-19.

This clone came up many times. For the CDR3, the DNA is TGTGCCAGCAGTTTAGGGGGCCCGGGACAGGGTCGGAATCAGCCCCAGCATTTT. Translated: CASSLGGPGQGRNQPQHF. This chain connects TRBV27 to TRBJ1-5, with 9 bases lining up with TRBD1. The CDR3 totals 18 residues. Germline CDR1 MNHEY, CDR2 SMNVEV (reference sequence). V was pared by 2 bases and J by 4 bases, with 12 bases of the junction left unmatched.

This clone is a singleton in its sample. CDR3 sequence: CASSLVTGSTDTQYF. The CDR3 nucleotides are TGTGCCAGCAGCTTAGTTACGGGGAGCACAGATACGCAGTATTTT. V and J are TRBV7-2 and TRBJ2-3, with D possibly matching TRBD2 (5 bases). Germline values: CDR1 SGHTA, CDR2 FQGNSA. The CDR3 runs to 15 residues. V lost 1 base and J lost 0, with 8 bases in between.

As to this clone: Its ends do not fully match the called genes, so a read error is possible. This chain uses TRBV3-1 (or the pseudogene TRBV3-2) with TRBJ2-7; TRBD2 agrees at 11 bases. The germline CDR1 and CDR2 sequences are LGHDT and YNNKEL (reference sequence). This CDR3 spans 12 amino acids. The CDR3 DNA follows: TGTGCCAGCAGCGAAAGACTAGCGGGACCTGTCTTC. The encoded protein is CASSERLAGPVF.

The chain recombines TRBV30 with TRBJ2-2; TRBD1 aligns across 7 bases. CDR3 size: 15 residues. CDR1 and CDR2 from the germline V gene are GTSNPN and SVGIG (reference sequence). Trimming took 6 bases from V and 1 from J; bases not matched to a gene: 8. CDR3 protein: CACPLGGRNTGELFF. In DNA, the CDR3 is TGTGCCTGTCCCTTAGGGGGCCGGAACACCGGGGAGCTGTTTTTT.

This clone has more than one count but fewer than ten. The chain links TRBV12-5 to TRBJ2-1; no reliable D call. Trimming pared 1 base from V and 8 bases from J, leaving 6 bases between. The CDR3 loop spans 12 amino acids. Germline V gene sequence: CDR1 LGHNT, CDR2 FRNRAP. The CDR3 sequence: CASGLGQYEQFF. DNA for the CDR3: TGTGCTAGTGGTTTGGGGCAATATGAGCAGTTCTTC.

This clone has more than one count but fewer than ten. The chain joins TRBV5-1 to TRBJ1-2; 9 bases map to TRBD1. The ends lost 2 bases at V and 6 bases at J; junction bases unmatched: 5. This CDR3 has 14 residues. Germline assignment: CDR1 SGHRS and CDR2 YFSETQ. CDR3 amino acids: CASSFDRGNDGYTF. The CDR3 bases are TGCGCCAGCAGCTTCGACAGGGGGAATGATGGCTACACCTTC.

The chain carries TRBV11-3 and TRBJ2-3; 12 nucleotides match TRBD2. J was trimmed by 2 bases and V by 5 bases; bases with no gene match: 5. The CDR3 is 16 amino acids. In germline, CDR1 is SGHNT, CDR2 YENEEA. As DNA, the CDR3 is TGTGCCAGCAGCGTAACTAGCGGGAGGAACACAGATACGCAGTATTTT. Translation: CASSVTSGRNTDTQYF.

The sample holds one count of this clone. The V call is TRBV7-2, the J call TRBJ1-5; 8 bases are shared with TRBD1. The CDR3 contains 15 residues. V trimming: 5 bases; J trimming: 7 bases; junction bases outside the gene matches: 10. Germline V gives CDR1 SGHTA, CDR2 FQGNSA. The DNA for the CDR3 is TGTGCCAGCAGCCTACGACAGGGGACCGGGCAGCCCCAGCATTTT. Translation: CASSLRQGTGQPQHF.

The chain is built from TRBV7-2 and TRBJ2-5; 7 nucleotides line up with TRBD2. The trim removed 2 bases at V and 3 bases at J, leaving 9 bases unmatched. This CDR3 has 16 amino acids. CDR1 and CDR2 from the germline V gene are SGHTA and FQGNSA. Here the CDR3 DNA reads TGTGCCAGCAGCTTATCTCGGGGAGGGCCCGAAGAGACCCAGTACTTC. Its protein product is CASSLSRGGPEETQYF.

The V and J genes are TRBV2 and TRBJ1-6, with 8 bases aligning to TRBD1. V lost 6 bases and J lost 8; bases outside the gene matches: 9. CDR3 length: 15 residues. Looked up from germline, CDR1 is SNHLY and CDR2 is FYNNEI. This CDR3 is CASSARTGGYSPLHF. In DNA form, the CDR3 reads TGTGCCAGCAGCGCCCGCACAGGGGGATATTCACCCCTCCACTTT.

The genes are TRBV19 and TRBJ1-2, with D hard to call. Germline V gene sequence: CDR1 LNHDA, CDR2 SQIVND (reference sequence). The CDR3 totals 13 residues. With 7 bases removed from V and 3 bases from J, the gap between germline ends came to 12 bases. CDR3 in DNA: TGTGCCAGTAAAGATGGCAGGCACTATGGCTACACCTTC. It encodes CASKDGRHYGYTF.

This chain links TRBV10-2 with TRBJ2-7; the match to TRBD1 covers 8 bases. The CDR3 runs 14 residues. The V segment lost 7 bases and the J segment 0 bases; nucleotides outside the gene matches: 5. Germline CDR1 WSHSY, CDR2 SAAADI. The DNA of the CDR3 is TGCGCCAGCAATACAGGGGGAGTCTCCTACGAGCAGTACTTC. Amino acids: CASNTGGVSYEQYF.

This clone has only one observation. This chain uses TRBV5-6 with TRBJ1-2; D remains ambiguous. The V gene's germline CDR1 is SGHDT and CDR2 YYEEEE. Trimming stripped 3 bases from V and 1 base from J, with 13 bases between. The CDR3 is 15 residues long. The CDR3 spells CASSYTETVNYGYTF. The CDR3 DNA reads as TGTGCCAGCAGCTACACAGAGACCGTTAACTATGGCTACACCTTC.

This clone came up many times. V and J are TRBV5-4 and TRBJ2-6, with 8 bases lining up with TRBD1. CDR1 is SGHNT, CDR2 YYREEE, per germline (reference sequence). The CDR3 has 14 amino acids. The J segment lost 4 bases and the V segment lost 6 bases, leaving 3 bases of the junction unmatched. CDR3 DNA sequence: TGTGCCAGCACCAGGGGGCCGGGGGCCAACGTCCTGACTTTC. It translates to CASTRGPGANVLTF.

The rearrangement joins TRBV5-1 to TRBJ1-2; possibly TRBD1 for D (5 bases). The CDR3 contains 13 residues. V dropped 4 bases and J dropped 6 bases, with 13 bases sitting between them. The V gene's germline CDR1 is SGHRS and CDR2 YFSETQ. The CDR3 here is CASSPDIPDGYTF. The CDR3 nucleotides are TGCGCCAGCAGCCCGGACATCCCTGATGGCTACACCTTC.

This chain links TRBV24-1 with TRBJ2-5; 9 nucleotides line up with TRBD1. The CDR3 consists of 15 residues. In germline, CDR1 is KGHDR, CDR2 SFDVKD. Unmatched junction bases numbered 7, after V lost 4 bases and J lost 5 bases. The CDR3 region has the DNA TGTGCCACCAGTGAGCGACAGGGGGGAAGGGAGACCCAGTACTTC. It codes for CATSERQGGRETQYF.

In this sample, this clone turned up once. The chain recombines TRBV18 with TRBJ2-3; tentatively, D is TRBD1 (5 bases). This CDR3 spans 13 amino acids. In germline, CDR1 is KGHSH, CDR2 LQKENI. V was clipped by 0 bases and J by 5 bases, with 6 bases between them. The CDR3 bases are TGTGCCAGCTCACCACCAAGGGGAGATACGCAGTATTTT. Translation: CASSPPRGDTQYF.

The chain couples TRBV11-2 to TRBJ2-7, with TRBD1 as a possible D gene (6 bases). Trimming left V 6 bases short and J 7 bases short, with 19 bases between. The CDR3 has 14 residues. From germline, CDR1 is SGHAT and CDR2 FQNNGV. DNA for the CDR3: TGTGCCAGCAGACCAATACAGGGTGCGCGAGAGCAGTACTTC. It yields the protein CASRPIQGAREQYF.

V gene TRBV21-1 combines with J gene TRBJ2-7; the table gives TRBD2 as D, unverified against the DNA. TRBV21-1 is an annotated pseudogene. This CDR3 region has 16 residues. This CDR3 is CASSKAIIAGRYEQYF. Written as DNA, the CDR3 is TGTGCCAGCAGCAAAGCCATTATCGCGGGGAGATACGAGCAGTACTTC.

The chain links TRBV19 to TRBJ1-5; 8 bases match TRBD1. The V gene end was trimmed by 3 bases and the J gene end by 6 bases; junction bases not matched to a gene: 7. The germline CDR1 and CDR2 sequences are LNHDA and SQIVND (reference sequence). The CDR3 sequence is 15 residues long. The CDR3 spells CASSIGQGRGQPQHF. CDR3 nucleotide sequence: TGTGCCAGTAGTATCGGACAGGGACGGGGTCAGCCCCAGCATTTT.

The DNA of the CDR3 is TGCGCCAGCAGCTGGGGGCGGCGCCTCACAGATACGCAGTATTTT. Translating gives CASSWGRRLTDTQYF. V and J are TRBV5-1 and TRBJ2-3; a weak D match, TRBD1 (6 bases). V was pared by 3 bases and J by 2 bases, with 13 bases between. The germline CDR1 and CDR2 sequences are SGHRS and YFSETQ. The CDR3 consists of 15 residues. The full variable domain, completed using reference TRBV5-1 and TRBJ2-3, is KAGVTQTPRYLIKTRGQQVTLSCSPISGHRSVSWYQQTPGQGLQFLFEYFSETQRNKGNFPGRFSGRQFSNSRSEMNVSTLELGDSALYLCASSWGRRLTDTQYFGPGTRLTVL.

This clone was seen once. The chain uses TRBV29-1 and TRBJ1-1; 9 bases align to TRBD1. This CDR3 spans 14 amino acids. Trimming cost V 4 bases and J 4 bases; bases outside gene matches: 7. Germline V gene lookup returns CDR1 SQVTM and CDR2 ANQGSEA. The CDR3 DNA is TGCAGCGTTGGCCCACAGGGGGCGAGCACTGAAGCTTTCTTT. Translation gives CSVGPQGASTEAFF.

This chain links TRBV7-9 with TRBJ2-5; D ambiguous. This CDR3 comprises 13 residues. Germline-derived CDR1 and CDR2 are SEHNR and FQNEAQ (reference sequence). V lost 4 bases and J 0 bases, leaving 6 bases between the germline ends. The CDR3 DNA follows: TGTGCCAGCAGCTCTCCGTACCAAGAGACCCAGTACTTC. Its protein is CASSSPYQETQYF.

Remarks on this clone: Sequence at one end of the junction differs from germline and may be a read error. The chain is built from TRBV7-8 and TRBJ1-2; D may be TRBD1 (6 bases). CDR1 is SGHVS and CDR2 is FQNEAQ in the germline V gene. This CDR3 spans 15 amino acids. This chain's CDR3 is CASSLAAGGGYGYTF. In DNA, the CDR3 is TGTGCCAGCAGCCTAGCAGCTGGGGGCGGTTATGGCTACACCTTC. The entire variable domain, with the rest obtained from reference TRBV7-8 and TRBJ1-2, is as follows: GAGVSQSPRYKVAKRGQDVALRCDPISGHVSLFWYQQALGQGPEFLTYFQNEAQLDKSGLPSDRFFAERPEGSVSTLKIQRTQQEDSAVYLCASSLAAGGGYGYTFGSGTRLTVV.

The chain joins TRBV2 to TRBJ2-2; TRBD1 agrees at 9 bases. The germline gives CDR1 SNHLY, CDR2 FYNNEI. The CDR3 consists of 18 residues. V was pared by 5 bases and J by 5 bases, with 15 bases of the junction left unmatched. The CDR3 region has the DNA TGTGCCAGCAGTTCGCCTATGAGGACAGGGGTTCGGACCGGGGAGCTGTTTTTT. Protein: CASSSPMRTGVRTGELFF.